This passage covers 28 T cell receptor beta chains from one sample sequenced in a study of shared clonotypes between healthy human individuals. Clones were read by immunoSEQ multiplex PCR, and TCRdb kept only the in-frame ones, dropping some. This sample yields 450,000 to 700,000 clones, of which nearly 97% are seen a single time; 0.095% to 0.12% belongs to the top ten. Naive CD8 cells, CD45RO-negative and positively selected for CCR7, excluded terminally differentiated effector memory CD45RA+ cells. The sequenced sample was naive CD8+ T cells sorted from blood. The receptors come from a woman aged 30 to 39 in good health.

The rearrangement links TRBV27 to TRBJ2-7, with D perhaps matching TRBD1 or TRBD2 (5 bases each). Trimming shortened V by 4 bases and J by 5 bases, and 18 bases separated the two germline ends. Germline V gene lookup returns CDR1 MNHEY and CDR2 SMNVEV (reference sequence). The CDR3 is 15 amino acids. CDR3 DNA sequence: TGTGCCAGCAGTTCCGTGGGGACCGGGCGTCACGAGCAGTACTTC. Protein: CASSSVGTGRHEQYF.

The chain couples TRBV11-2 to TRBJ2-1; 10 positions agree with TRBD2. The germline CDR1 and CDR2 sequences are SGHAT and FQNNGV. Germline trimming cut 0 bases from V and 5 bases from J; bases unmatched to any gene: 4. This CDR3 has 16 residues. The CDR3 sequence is CASSLELAGVHNEQFF. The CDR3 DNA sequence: TGTGCCAGCAGCTTAGAGCTAGCGGGAGTACACAATGAGCAGTTCTTC.

CDR3 protein: CASSLTGTGTNQPQHF. CDR3 DNA: TGTGCCAGCAGCTTAACCGGGACAGGCACCAATCAGCCCCAGCATTTT. This chain uses TRBV7-9 with TRBJ1-5; 8 nucleotides align to TRBD1. The CDR3 consists of 16 residues. V lost 2 bases and J lost 3; bases outside the gene matches: 6. Germline values: CDR1 SEHNR, CDR2 FQNEAQ (reference sequence).

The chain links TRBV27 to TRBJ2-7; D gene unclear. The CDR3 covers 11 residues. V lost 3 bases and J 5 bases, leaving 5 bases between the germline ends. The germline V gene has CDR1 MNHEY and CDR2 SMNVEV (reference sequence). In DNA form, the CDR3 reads TGTGCCAGCAGTTTTCGGGACGAGCAGTACTTC. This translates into CASSFRDEQYF.

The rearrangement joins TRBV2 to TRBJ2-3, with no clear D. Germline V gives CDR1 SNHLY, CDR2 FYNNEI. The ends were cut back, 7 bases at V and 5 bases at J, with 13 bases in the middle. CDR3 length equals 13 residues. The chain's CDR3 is CASTVPLEDTQYF. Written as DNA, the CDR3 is TGTGCCAGCACCGTTCCCTTAGAAGATACGCAGTATTTT. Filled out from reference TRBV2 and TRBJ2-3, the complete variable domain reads EPEVTQTPSHQVTQMGQEVILRCVPISNHLYFYWYRQILGQKVEFLVSFYNNEISEKSEIFDDQFSVERPDGSNFTLKIRSTKLEDSAMYFCASTVPLEDTQYFGPGTRLTVL.

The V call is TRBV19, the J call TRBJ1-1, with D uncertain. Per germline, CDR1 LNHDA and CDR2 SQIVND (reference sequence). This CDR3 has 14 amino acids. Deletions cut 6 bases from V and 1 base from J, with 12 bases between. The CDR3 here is CASRSERPNTEAFF. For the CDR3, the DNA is TGTGCCAGTAGGAGTGAGCGGCCGAACACTGAAGCTTTCTTT. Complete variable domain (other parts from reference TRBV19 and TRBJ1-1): DGGITQSPKYLFRKEGQNVTLSCEQNLNHDAMYWYRQDPGQGLRLIYYSQIVNDFQKGDIAEGYSVSREKKESFPLTVTSAQKNPTAFYLCASRSERPNTEAFFGQGTRLTVV.

The CDR3 DNA is TGCGCCAGCAGCTTCGGGCGGAGCACAGATACGCAGTATTTT. The encoded protein is CASSFGRSTDTQYF. This chain links TRBV5-1 with TRBJ2-3, with D unresolved. The V gene's germline CDR1 is SGHRS and CDR2 YFSETQ. The CDR3 contains 14 residues. Trimming left V 2 bases short and J 0 bases short, with 7 bases between. Based on the CDR3 plus reference TRBV5-1 and TRBJ2-3, the full variable domain is KAGVTQTPRYLIKTRGQQVTLSCSPISGHRSVSWYQQTPGQGLQFLFEYFSETQRNKGNFPGRFSGRQFSNSRSEMNVSTLELGDSALYLCASSFGRSTDTQYFGPGTRLTVL.

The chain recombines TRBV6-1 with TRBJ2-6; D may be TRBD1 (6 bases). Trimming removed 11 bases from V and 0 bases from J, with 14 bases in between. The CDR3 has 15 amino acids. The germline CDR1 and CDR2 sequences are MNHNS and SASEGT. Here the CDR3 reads CALGTFLSGANVLTF. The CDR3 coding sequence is TGTGCCTTAGGGACATTCCTCTCTGGGGCCAACGTCCTGACTTTC.

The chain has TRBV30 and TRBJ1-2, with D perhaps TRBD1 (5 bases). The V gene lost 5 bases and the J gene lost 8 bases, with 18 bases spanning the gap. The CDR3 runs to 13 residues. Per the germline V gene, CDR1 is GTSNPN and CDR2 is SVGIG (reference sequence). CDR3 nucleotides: TGTGCCTGGTTCGAGGCGGGGGTGCCCGGCTACACCTTC. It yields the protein CAWFEAGVPGYTF.

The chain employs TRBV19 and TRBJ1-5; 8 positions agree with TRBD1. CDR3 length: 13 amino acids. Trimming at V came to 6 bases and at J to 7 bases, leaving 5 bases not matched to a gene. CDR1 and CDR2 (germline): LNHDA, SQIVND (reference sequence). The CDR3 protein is CASRTGAWQPQHF. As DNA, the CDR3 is TGTGCCAGTAGGACAGGGGCATGGCAGCCCCAGCATTTT.

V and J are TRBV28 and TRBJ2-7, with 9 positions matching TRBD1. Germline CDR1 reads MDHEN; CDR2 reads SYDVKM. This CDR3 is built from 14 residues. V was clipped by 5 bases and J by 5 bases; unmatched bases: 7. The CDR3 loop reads CASSPGQGFHEQYF. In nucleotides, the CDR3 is TGTGCCAGCAGTCCGGGACAGGGTTTCCACGAGCAGTACTTC. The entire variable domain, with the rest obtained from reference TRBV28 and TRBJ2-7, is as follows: DVKVTQSSRYLVKRTGEKVFLECVQDMDHENMFWYRQDPGLGLRLIYFSYDVKMKEKGDIPEGYSVSREKKERFSLILESASTNQTSMYLCASSPGQGFHEQYFGPGTRLTVT.

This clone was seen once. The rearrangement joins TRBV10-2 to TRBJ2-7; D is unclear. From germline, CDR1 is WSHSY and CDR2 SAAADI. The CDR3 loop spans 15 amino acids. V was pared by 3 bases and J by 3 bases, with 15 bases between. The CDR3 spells CASSDGSPDLYEQYF. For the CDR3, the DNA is TGCGCCAGCAGTGACGGCAGTCCCGATCTCTACGAGCAGTACTTC.

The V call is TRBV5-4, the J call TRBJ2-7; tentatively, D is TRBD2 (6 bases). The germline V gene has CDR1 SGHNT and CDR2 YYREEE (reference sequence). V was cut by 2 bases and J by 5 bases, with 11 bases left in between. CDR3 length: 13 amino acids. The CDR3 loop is CASSFGSSDEQYF. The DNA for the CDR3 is TGTGCCAGCAGCTTCGGGAGTTCAGACGAGCAGTACTTC.

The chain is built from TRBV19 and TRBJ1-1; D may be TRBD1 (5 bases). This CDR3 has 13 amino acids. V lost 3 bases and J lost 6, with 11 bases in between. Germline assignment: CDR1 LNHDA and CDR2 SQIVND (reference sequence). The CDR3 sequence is CASSISGTAEAFF. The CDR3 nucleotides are TGTGCCAGTAGTATCTCGGGGACGGCTGAAGCTTTCTTT.

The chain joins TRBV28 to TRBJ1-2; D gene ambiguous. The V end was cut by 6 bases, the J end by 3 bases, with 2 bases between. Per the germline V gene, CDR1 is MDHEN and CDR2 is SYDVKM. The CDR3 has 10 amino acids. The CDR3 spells CASRHYGYTF. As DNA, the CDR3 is TGTGCCAGCAGACACTATGGCTACACCTTC.

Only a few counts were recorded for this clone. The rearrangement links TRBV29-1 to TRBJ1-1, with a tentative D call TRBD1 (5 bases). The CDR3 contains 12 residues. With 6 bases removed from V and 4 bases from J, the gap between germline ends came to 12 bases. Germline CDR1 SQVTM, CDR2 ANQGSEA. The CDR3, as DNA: TGCAGCGTCTCCGGACAAACCACTGAAGCTTTCTTT. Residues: CSVSGQTTEAFF.

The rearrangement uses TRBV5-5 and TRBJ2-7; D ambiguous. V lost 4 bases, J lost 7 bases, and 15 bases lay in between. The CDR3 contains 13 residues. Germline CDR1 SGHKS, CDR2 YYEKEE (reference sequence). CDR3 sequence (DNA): TGTGCCAGCAGCACTCCTAGTTCTTGGGAGCAGTACTTC. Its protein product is CASSTPSSWEQYF.

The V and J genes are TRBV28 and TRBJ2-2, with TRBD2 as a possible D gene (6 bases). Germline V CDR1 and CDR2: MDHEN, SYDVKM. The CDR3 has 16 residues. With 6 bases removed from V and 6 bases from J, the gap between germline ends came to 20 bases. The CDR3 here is CASRFSQTSWAGELFF. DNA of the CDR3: TGTGCCAGCAGGTTCTCCCAAACTAGCTGGGCCGGGGAGCTGTTTTTT.

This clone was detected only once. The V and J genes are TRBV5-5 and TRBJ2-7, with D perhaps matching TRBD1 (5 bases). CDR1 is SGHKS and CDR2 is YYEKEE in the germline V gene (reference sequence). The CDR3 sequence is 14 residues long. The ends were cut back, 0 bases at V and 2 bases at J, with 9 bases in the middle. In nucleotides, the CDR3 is TGTGCCAGCAGCTTGGACCGGACAACCTACGAGCAGTACTTC. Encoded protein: CASSLDRTTYEQYF.

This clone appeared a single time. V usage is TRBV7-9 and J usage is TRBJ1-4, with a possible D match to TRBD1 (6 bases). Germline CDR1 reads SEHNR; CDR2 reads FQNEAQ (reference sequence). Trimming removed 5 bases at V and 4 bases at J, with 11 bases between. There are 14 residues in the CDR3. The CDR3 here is CASSHGQSNEKLFF. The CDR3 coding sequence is TGTGCCAGCAGCCATGGACAGAGTAATGAAAAACTGTTTTTT.

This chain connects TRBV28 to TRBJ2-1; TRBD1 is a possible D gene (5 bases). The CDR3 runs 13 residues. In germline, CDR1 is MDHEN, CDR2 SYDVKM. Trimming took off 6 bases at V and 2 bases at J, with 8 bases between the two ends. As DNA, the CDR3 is TGTGCCAGCAGAGACAGAACCTACAATGAGCAGTTCTTC. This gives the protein CASRDRTYNEQFF.

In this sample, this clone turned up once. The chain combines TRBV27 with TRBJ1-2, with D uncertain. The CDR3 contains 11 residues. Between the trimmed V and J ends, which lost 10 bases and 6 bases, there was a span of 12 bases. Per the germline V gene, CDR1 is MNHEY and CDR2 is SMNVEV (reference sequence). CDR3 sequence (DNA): TGTGCCACTGGAGTAGGGAATGGCTACACCTTC. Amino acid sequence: CATGVGNGYTF.

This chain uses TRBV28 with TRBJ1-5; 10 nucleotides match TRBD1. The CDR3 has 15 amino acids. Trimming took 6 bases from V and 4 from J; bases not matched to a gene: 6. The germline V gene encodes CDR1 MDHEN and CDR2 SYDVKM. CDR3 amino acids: CASRPTGGTNQPQHF. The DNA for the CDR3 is TGTGCCAGCAGACCGACAGGGGGCACGAATCAGCCCCAGCATTTT.

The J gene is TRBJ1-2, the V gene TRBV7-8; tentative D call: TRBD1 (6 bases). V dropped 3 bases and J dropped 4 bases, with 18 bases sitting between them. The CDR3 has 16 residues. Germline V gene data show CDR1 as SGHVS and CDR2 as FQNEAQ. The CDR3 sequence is CASSLMMRGRTYGYTF. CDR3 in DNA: TGTGCCAGCAGCTTGATGATGAGGGGGAGAACCTATGGCTACACCTTC.

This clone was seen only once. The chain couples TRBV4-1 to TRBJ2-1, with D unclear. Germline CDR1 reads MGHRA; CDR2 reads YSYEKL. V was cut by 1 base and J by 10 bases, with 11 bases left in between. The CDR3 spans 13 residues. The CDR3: CASSQVTGREQFF. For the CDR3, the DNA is TGCGCCAGCAGCCAAGTTACCGGAAGGGAGCAGTTCTTC.

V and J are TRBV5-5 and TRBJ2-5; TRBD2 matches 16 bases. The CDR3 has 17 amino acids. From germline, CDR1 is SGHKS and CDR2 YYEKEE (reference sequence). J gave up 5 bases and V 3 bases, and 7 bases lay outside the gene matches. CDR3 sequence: CASSWGTSGRASETQYF. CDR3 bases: TGTGCCAGCAGCTGGGGGACTAGCGGGAGGGCCTCGGAGACCCAGTACTTC.

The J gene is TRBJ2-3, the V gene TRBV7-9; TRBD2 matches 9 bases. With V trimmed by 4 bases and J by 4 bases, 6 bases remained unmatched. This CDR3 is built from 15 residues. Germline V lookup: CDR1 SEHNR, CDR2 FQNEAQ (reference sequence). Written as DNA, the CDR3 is TGTGCCAGCAGCTCCGCGGGAGGGCCCTCAGATACGCAGTATTTT. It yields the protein CASSSAGGPSDTQYF. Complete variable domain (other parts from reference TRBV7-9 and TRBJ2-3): DTGVSQNPRHKITKRGQNVTFRCDPISEHNRLYWYRQTLGQGPEFLTYFQNEAQLEKSRLLSDRFSAERPKGSFSTLEIQRTEQGDSAMYLCASSSAGGPSDTQYFGPGTRLTVL.

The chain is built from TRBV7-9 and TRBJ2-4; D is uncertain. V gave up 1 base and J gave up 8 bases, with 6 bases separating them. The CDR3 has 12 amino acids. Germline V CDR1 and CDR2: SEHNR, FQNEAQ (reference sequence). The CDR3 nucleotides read TGTGCCAGCAGCTTAGGACATGACATTCAGTACTTC. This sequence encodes CASSLGHDIQYF. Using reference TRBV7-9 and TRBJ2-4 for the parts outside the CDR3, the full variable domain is DTGVSQNPRHKITKRGQNVTFRCDPISEHNRLYWYRQTLGQGPEFLTYFQNEAQLEKSRLLSDRFSAERPKGSFSTLEIQRTEQGDSAMYLCASSLGHDIQYFGAGTRLSVL.